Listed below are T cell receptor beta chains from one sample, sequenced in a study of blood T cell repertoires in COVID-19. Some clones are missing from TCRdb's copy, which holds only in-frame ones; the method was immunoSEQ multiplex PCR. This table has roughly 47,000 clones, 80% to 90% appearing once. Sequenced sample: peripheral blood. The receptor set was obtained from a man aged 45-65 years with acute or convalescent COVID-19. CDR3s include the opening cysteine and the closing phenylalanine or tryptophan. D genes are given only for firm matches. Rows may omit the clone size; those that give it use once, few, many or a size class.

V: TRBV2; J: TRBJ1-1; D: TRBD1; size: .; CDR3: CASTTGDNTEAFF; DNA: TGTGCCAGCACGACAGGGGACAACACTGAAGCTTTCTTT
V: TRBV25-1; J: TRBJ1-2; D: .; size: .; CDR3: CASSEYEKGYTF; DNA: TGTGCCAGCAGTGAATACGAGAAGGGCTACACCTTC
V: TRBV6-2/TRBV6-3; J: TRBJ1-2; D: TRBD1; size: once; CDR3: CASSAYGTGAGYTF; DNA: TGTGCCAGCAGTGCATACGGGACAGGGGCTGGCTACACCTTC
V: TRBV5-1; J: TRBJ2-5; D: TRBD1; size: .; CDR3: CASYHGTGDETQYF; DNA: TGCGCCAGCTACCATGGGACAGGGGACGAGACCCAGTACTTC
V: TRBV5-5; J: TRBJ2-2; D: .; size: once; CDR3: CASSLEATGELFF; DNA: TGTGCCAGCAGCTTGGAAGCAACCGGGGAGCTGTTTTTT
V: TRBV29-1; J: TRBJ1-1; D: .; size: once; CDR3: CSVEVEGLNTEAFF; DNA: TGCAGCGTTGAAGTTGAGGGTCTGAACACTGAAGCTTTCTTT
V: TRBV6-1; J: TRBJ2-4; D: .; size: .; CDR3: CASSDWGQGKNIQYF; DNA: TGTGCCAGCAGTGATTGGGGACAAGGGAAAAACATTCAGTACTTC
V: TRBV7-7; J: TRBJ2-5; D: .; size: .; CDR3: CASSLSGRTQETQYF; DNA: TGTGCCAGCAGCTTATCTGGTAGGACTCAAGAGACCCAGTACTTC
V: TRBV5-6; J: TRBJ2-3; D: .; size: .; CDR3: CASIRTATDTQYF; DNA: TGTGCCAGCATCCGGACAGCCACAGATACGCAGTATTTT
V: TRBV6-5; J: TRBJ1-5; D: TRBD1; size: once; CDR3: CASRAGTGFQPQHF; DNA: TGTGCCAGCAGAGCCGGGACAGGGTTTCAGCCCCAGCATTTT
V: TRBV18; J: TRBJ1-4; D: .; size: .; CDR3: CASSPRLQNEKLFF; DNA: TGTGCCAGCTCACCACGTTTACAGAATGAAAAACTGTTTTTT
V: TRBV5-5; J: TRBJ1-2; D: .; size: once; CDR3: CASSWGEDYGYTF; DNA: TGTGCCAGCAGCTGGGGAGAGGACTATGGCTACACCTTC
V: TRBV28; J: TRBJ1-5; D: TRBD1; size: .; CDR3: CASSLPGQGSQPQHF; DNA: TGTGCCAGCAGTTTACCGGGACAGGGCAGTCAGCCCCAGCATTTT
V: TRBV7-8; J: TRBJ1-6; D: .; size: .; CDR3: CASSSQGSGSYNSPLHF; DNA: TGTGCCAGCAGCTCACAGGGATCGGGCTCCTATAATTCACCCCTCCACTTT
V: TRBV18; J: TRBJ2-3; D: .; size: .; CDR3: CASSLQSRGTDTQYF; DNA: TGTGCCAGCTCACTTCAGTCCAGGGGCACAGATACGCAGTATTTT
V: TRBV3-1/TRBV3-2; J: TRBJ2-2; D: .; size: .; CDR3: CASSRKGQGGTGELFF; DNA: TGTGCCAGCAGCCGCAAGGGGCAGGGTGGCACCGGGGAGCTGTTTTTT
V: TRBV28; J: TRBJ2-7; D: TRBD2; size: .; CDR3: CASRPDFAGVYEQYF; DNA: TGTGCCAGCAGGCCTGACTTTGCGGGAGTATACGAGCAGTACTTC
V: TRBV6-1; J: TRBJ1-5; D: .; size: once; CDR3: CASSEQGGDQPQHF; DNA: TGTGCCAGCAGTGAACAGGGAGGGGATCAGCCCCAGCATTTT
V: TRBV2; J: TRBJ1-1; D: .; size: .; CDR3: CASRRGQNTEAFF; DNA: TGTGCCAGCAGGAGGGGACAGAACACTGAAGCTTTCTTT
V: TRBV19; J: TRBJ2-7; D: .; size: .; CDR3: CASSPGGQLITYEQYF; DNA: TGTGCCAGTAGTCCGGGTGGTCAGCTAATTACCTACGAGCAGTACTTC
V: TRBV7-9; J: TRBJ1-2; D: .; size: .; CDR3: CASSLVVAENGYTF; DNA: TGTGCCAGCAGCTTAGTCGTGGCAGAAAATGGCTACACCTTC
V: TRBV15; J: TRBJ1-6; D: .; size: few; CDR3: CATSRGSGVNSPLHF; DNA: TGTGCCACCAGCAGAGGGTCAGGGGTCAATTCACCCCTCCACTTT
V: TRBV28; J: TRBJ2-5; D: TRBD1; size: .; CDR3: CASSSVQGVRETQYF; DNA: TGTGCCAGCAGCAGCGTTCAGGGGGTACGGGAGACCCAGTACTTC
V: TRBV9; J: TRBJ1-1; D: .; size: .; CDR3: CASSVFATGNTEAFF; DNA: TGTGCCAGCAGCGTATTTGCGACAGGGAACACTGAAGCTTTCTTT
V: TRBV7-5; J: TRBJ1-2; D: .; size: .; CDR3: CARPGVEYGYTF; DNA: TGTGCCCGACCAGGGGTCGAGTATGGCTACACCTTC
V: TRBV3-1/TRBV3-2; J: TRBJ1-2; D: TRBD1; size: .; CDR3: CASSRGTGDYGYTF; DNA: TGTGCCAGCAGCCGCGGGACAGGGGACTATGGCTACACCTTC
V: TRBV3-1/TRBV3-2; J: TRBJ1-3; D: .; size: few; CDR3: CASSQEYVRDTIYF; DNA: TGTGCCAGCAGCCAAGAGTATGTTCGGGACACCATATATTTT
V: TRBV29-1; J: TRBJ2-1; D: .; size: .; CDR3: CSVEDGLPSSYNEQFF; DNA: TGCAGCGTTGAAGACGGCCTCCCTAGCTCCTACAATGAGCAGTTCTTC